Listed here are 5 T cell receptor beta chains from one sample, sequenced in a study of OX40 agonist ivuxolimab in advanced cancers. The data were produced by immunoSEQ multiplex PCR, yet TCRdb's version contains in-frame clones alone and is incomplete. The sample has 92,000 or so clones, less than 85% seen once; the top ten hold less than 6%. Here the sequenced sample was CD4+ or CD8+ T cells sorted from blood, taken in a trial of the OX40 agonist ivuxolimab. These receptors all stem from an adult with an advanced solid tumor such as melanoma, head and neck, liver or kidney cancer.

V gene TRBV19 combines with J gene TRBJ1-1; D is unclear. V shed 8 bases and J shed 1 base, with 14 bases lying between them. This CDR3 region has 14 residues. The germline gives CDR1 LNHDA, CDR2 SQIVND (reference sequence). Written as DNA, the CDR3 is TGTGCCAGTCGGGAGAGGGAGAGGAACACTGAAGCTTTCTTT. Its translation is CASRERERNTEAFF.

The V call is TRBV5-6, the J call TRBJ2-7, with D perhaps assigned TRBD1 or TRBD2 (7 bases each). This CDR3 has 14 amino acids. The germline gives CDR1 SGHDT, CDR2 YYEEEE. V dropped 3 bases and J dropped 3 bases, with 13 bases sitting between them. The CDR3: CASSSGRGRYEQYF. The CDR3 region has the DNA TGTGCCAGCAGCTCTGGGAGGGGGCGCTACGAGCAGTACTTC.

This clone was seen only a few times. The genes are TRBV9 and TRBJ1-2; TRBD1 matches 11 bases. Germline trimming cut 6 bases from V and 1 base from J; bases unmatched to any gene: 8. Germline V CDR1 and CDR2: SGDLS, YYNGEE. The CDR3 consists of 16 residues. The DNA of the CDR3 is TGTGCCAGCAAACGTACCGGGACAGGGGGTAACTATGGCTACACCTTC. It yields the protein CASKRTGTGGNYGYTF.

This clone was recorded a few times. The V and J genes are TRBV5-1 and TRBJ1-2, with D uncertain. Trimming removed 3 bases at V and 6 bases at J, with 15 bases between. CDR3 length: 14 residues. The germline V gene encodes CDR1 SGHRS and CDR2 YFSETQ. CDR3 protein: CASSSTTQRDGYTF. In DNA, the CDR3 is TGCGCCAGCAGCTCGACGACACAGCGGGATGGCTACACCTTC. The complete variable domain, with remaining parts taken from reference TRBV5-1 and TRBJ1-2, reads KAGVTQTPRYLIKTRGQQVTLSCSPISGHRSVSWYQQTPGQGLQFLFEYFSETQRNKGNFPGRFSGRQFSNSRSEMNVSTLELGDSALYLCASSSTTQRDGYTFGSGTRLTVV.

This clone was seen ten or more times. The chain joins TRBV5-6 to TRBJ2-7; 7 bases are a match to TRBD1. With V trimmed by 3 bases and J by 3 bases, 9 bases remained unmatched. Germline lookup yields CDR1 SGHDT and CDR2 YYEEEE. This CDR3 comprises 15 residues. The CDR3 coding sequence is TGTGCCAGCAGCTGGACAGGACCCCTTGACTACGAGCAGTACTTC. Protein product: CASSWTGPLDYEQYF.